The 9 T cell receptor beta chains listed next were all sequenced from one sample in a study of T cell responses to AZD1222 COVID-19 vaccine. The table came from immunoSEQ multiplex PCR; TCRdb's copy has only in-frame clones and leaves some out. The sample lists 130,000 or so clones, about nine tenths seen once, with 6% to 9% in the top ten. The sequences come from peripheral blood, collected on day 0 of AZD1222 vaccination. Receptor source: an adult in good health.

This clone occurred once. This chain uses TRBV28 with TRBJ1-3; D is unresolved. With 6 bases removed from V and 0 bases from J, the gap between germline ends came to 12 bases. Germline V CDR1 and CDR2: MDHEN, SYDVKM. The CDR3 is made up of 15 amino acids. Here the CDR3 DNA reads TGTGCCAGCAGCCCCAGGACGGCCTCTGGAAACACCATATATTTT. It codes for CASSPRTASGNTIYF.

In this sample, this clone turned up once. The chain recombines TRBV14 with TRBJ2-1; D is uncertain. This CDR3 has 12 amino acids. V was pared by 1 base and J by 8 bases, with 6 bases between. CDR1 and CDR2 (germline): SGHDN, FVKESK. CDR3 coding DNA: TGTGCCAGCAGCCAAGTTGTGTATGAGCAGTTCTTC. Its translation: CASSQVVYEQFF.

This clone was seen only once. The rearrangement joins TRBV7-9 to TRBJ2-5; D remains ambiguous. Germline loops: CDR1 SEHNR, CDR2 FQNEAQ (reference sequence). The CDR3 covers 11 residues. With 8 bases removed from V and 5 bases from J, the gap between germline ends came to 9 bases. CDR3 sequence: CASVGQETQYF. CDR3 DNA sequence: TGTGCCAGCGTTGGTCAGGAGACCCAGTACTTC. Full variable domain (rest looked up from reference TRBV7-9 and TRBJ2-5): DTGVSQNPRHKITKRGQNVTFRCDPISEHNRLYWYRQTLGQGPEFLTYFQNEAQLEKSRLLSDRFSAERPKGSFSTLEIQRTEQGDSAMYLCASVGQETQYFGPGTRLLVL.

The genes are TRBV7-3 and TRBJ2-2; 10 bases match TRBD1. The CDR3 runs to 17 residues. Germline trimming cut 5 bases from V and 0 bases from J; bases unmatched to any gene: 6. Germline V gives CDR1 SGHTA, CDR2 FQGTGA. For the CDR3, the DNA is TGTGCCAGCAGCATAGACAGGGGGCTCGCGAACACCGGGGAGCTGTTTTTT. Its protein product is CASSIDRGLANTGELFF.

This clone was detected only a few times. This chain links TRBV2 with TRBJ1-1; the D gene is possibly TRBD1 (6 bases). CDR1 and CDR2 from the germline V gene are SNHLY and FYNNEI. This CDR3 has 12 amino acids. The V gene lost 7 bases and the J gene lost 7 bases, with 13 bases spanning the gap. The DNA of the CDR3 is TGTGCCAGCATGGGGGGCCGGATTGAAGCTTTCTTT. It yields the protein CASMGGRIEAFF.

V is TRBV4-1 and J is TRBJ1-6; D is ambiguous. Trimming removed 0 bases from V and 14 bases from J, with 11 bases in between. The CDR3 covers 13 residues. Germline assignment: CDR1 MGHRA and CDR2 YSYEKL. CDR3 nucleotides: TGCGCCAGCAGCCAAGACCCGTCTGCATCCCTCCACTTT. It encodes CASSQDPSASLHF.

The V call is TRBV24-1, the J call TRBJ2-1; 7 bases are shared with TRBD2. CDR3 size: 15 residues. Germline V CDR1 and CDR2: KGHDR, SFDVKD. Trimming at V came to 9 bases and at J to 9 bases, leaving 16 bases not matched to a gene. The CDR3 region is CATAGGAGRGSEQFF. CDR3 DNA sequence: TGTGCCACCGCTGGGGGAGCGGGGCGAGGGAGTGAGCAGTTCTTC.

The gene calls are TRBV7-2 and TRBJ2-1, with no clear D. This CDR3 spans 14 amino acids. V was cut by 2 bases and J by 2 bases, with 7 bases left in between. In germline, CDR1 is SGHTA, CDR2 FQGNSA. As DNA, the CDR3 is TGTGCCAGCAGCTTAAGCCCGGCCTACAATGAGCAGTTCTTC. Protein sequence: CASSLSPAYNEQFF. Together with reference TRBV7-2 and TRBJ2-1, the CDR3 gives the full variable domain: GAGVSQSPSNKVTEKGKDVELRCDPISGHTALYWYRQSLGQGLEFLIYFQGNSAPDKSGLPSDRFSAERTGGSVSTLTIQRTQQEDSAVYLCASSLSPAYNEQFFGPGTRLTVL.

The chain combines TRBV20-1 with TRBJ1-5; D remains unclear. The CDR3 is 13 residues long. Trimming took 3 bases from V and 6 from J, leaving 12 bases between them. Germline assignment: CDR1 DFQATT and CDR2 SNEGSKA (reference sequence). The CDR3 loop is CSASWGRIQPQHF. In nucleotides, the CDR3 is TGCAGTGCTAGTTGGGGAAGGATTCAGCCCCAGCATTTT.